A single sample gave rise to the 21 T cell receptor beta chains below, sequenced in a study of metastatic and nonmetastatic thyroid tumors. No patient received treatment before thyroid surgery. TCRdb re-analyzed the PCR reads through MiXCR. In the table there are some 15,000 clones, about 30% of which are singletons. The sample was adjacent normal tissue. Every receptor here comes from a female donor with papillary thyroid cancer or a benign thyroid nodule (not recorded which). Some clones in this sample may be carry-over from other donors' samples.

The V gene is TRBV11-2, the J gene TRBJ1-2, with 10 bases lining up with TRBD1. J was trimmed by 7 bases and V by 4 bases; bases with no gene match: 3. This CDR3 spans 13 amino acids. Germline V gene sequence: CDR1 SGHAT, CDR2 FQNNGV. The CDR3 region has the DNA TGTGCCAGCAGCTGGGACAGGGGCGTTGGCTACACCTTC. It yields the protein CASSWDRGVGYTF. The whole variable domain, filled in from reference TRBV11-2 and TRBJ1-2, reads EAGVAQSPRYKIIEKRQSVAFWCNPISGHATLYWYQQILGQGPKLLIQFQNNGVVDDSQLPKDRFSAERLKGVDSTLKIQPAKLEDSAVYLCASSWDRGVGYTFGSGTRLTVV.

This clone appeared a few times. This chain connects TRBV28 to TRBJ2-1, with a weak D call TRBD1 (7 bases). CDR1 and CDR2 (germline): MDHEN, SYDVKM. Deletions cut 5 bases from V and 5 bases from J, with 13 bases between. The CDR3 runs 14 residues. This CDR3 reads CASSAGQLNNEQFF. In DNA form, the CDR3 reads TGTGCCAGCAGTGCGGGACAGCTGAACAATGAGCAGTTCTTC. Combining the CDR3 with reference TRBV28 and TRBJ2-1 gives the whole variable domain DVKVTQSSRYLVKRTGEKVFLECVQDMDHENMFWYRQDPGLGLRLIYFSYDVKMKEKGDIPEGYSVSREKKERFSLILESASTNQTSMYLCASSAGQLNNEQFFGPGTRLTVL.

There are a few counts of this clone. Written as DNA, the CDR3 is TGTGCCAGCAGTGTTGGGGGCCCTGCCTCTGGAAACACCATATATTTT. This encodes CASSVGGPASGNTIYF. V gene TRBV6-1 combines with J gene TRBJ1-3; possible D gene TRBD1, 6 bases. CDR3 size: 16 residues. CDR1 and CDR2 from the germline V gene are MNHNS and SASEGT. V was trimmed by 4 bases and J by 0 bases, leaving 13 bases between them.

The CDR3 sequence: CASTSRLAGEVDTQYF. In DNA form, the CDR3 reads TGTGCCAGCACTTCCCGACTAGCGGGAGAGGTAGATACGCAGTATTTT. This chain uses TRBV12-3 or TRBV12-4 with TRBJ2-3; the match to TRBD2 covers 12 bases. J was trimmed by 5 bases and V by 7 bases; bases with no gene match: 10. The CDR3 runs to 16 residues.

V and J are TRBV3-1 and TRBJ2-7; the match to TRBD1 covers 7 bases. V dropped 4 bases and J dropped 4; count of bases not matched to a gene: 7. The CDR3 totals 14 residues. Germline loops: CDR1 LGHDT, CDR2 YNNKEL (reference sequence). DNA for the CDR3: TGTGCCAGCAGCCCAGTCTCCAGGGGGTACGAGCAGTACTTC. Translation gives CASSPVSRGYEQYF.

As to this clone: A single base separates this from a much larger clone, so it may be a read error. This specimen includes other DNA sequences encoding the same CDR3. This chain links TRBV19 with TRBJ2-7; D is undetermined. This CDR3 has 14 amino acids. Germline CDR1 reads LNHDA; CDR2 reads SQIVND (reference sequence). Trimming cost V 5 bases and J 2 bases, with 13 bases left between them. The chain's CDR3 is CASSYRVFPYEQYF. The CDR3 DNA is TGTGCCAGTAGTTATAGGGTTTTTCCCTACGAGCAGTACTTC.

Ten or more counts support this clone. This chain connects TRBV2 to TRBJ2-2; D may be TRBD1 (6 bases). Per the germline V gene, CDR1 is SNHLY and CDR2 is FYNNEI. V shed 6 bases and J shed 5 bases, with 13 bases lying between them. The CDR3 sequence is 14 residues long. The CDR3 DNA sequence: TGTGCCAGCAGGTGGACAGCCAAGACCGGGGAGCTGTTTTTT. Translating it yields CASRWTAKTGELFF.

The J gene is TRBJ2-5, the V gene TRBV20-1; D is possibly TRBD1 or TRBD2 (5 bases each). Trimming took 0 bases from V and 1 from J, leaving 9 bases between them. CDR1 is DFQATT and CDR2 is SNEGSKA in the germline V gene (reference sequence). The CDR3 covers 14 residues. Here the CDR3 DNA reads TGCAGTGCTAGAGATTGGGGGACCCAAGAGACCCAGTACTTC. It is translated as CSARDWGTQETQYF.

The chain joins TRBV4-1 to TRBJ2-7, with TRBD1 identical over 7 bases. CDR3 size: 15 residues. Germline loops: CDR1 MGHRA, CDR2 YSYEKL. The ends lost 1 base at V and 2 bases at J; junction bases unmatched: 5. CDR3 in DNA: TGCGCCAGCAGCCAAGCTCCGGGACAGCCCTACGAGCAGTACTTC. Translated: CASSQAPGQPYEQYF.

This clone was picked up many times. The rearrangement links TRBV6-1 to TRBJ2-7; D possibly matches TRBD1 or TRBD2 (5 bases each). The CDR3 sequence is 14 residues long. Trimming shortened V by 7 bases and J by 2 bases, and 15 bases separated the two germline ends. Germline V gives CDR1 MNHNS, CDR2 SASEGT. CDR3 sequence reads: CASTTGTDPYEQYF. The DNA for the CDR3 is TGTGCCAGCACCACCGGGACGGACCCCTACGAGCAGTACTTC.

The chain couples TRBV18 to TRBJ1-6; D gene unclear. CDR1 KGHSH and CDR2 LQKENI come from the germline V gene. This CDR3 is built from 13 residues. Trimming cost V 2 bases and J 6 bases, with 5 bases left between them. The CDR3 DNA sequence: TGTGCCAGCTCACCAGATCGTAATTCACCCCTCCACTTT. Translation: CASSPDRNSPLHF.

This chain uses TRBV5-1 with TRBJ1-2; D might be TRBD1 (6 bases). Deletions cut 4 bases from V and 1 base from J, with 11 bases between. The length of the CDR3 is 14 residues. The V gene's germline CDR1 is SGHRS and CDR2 YFSETQ. The CDR3, as DNA: TGCGCCAGCAGCCAGGCAGGGGATAACTATGGCTACACCTTC. It encodes CASSQAGDNYGYTF.

The chain has TRBV30 and TRBJ1-1; TRBD1 might be the D (6 bases). V lost 4 bases, J lost 1 base, and 10 bases lay in between. Germline lookup yields CDR1 GTSNPN and CDR2 SVGIG (reference sequence). CDR3 length: 13 residues. Here the CDR3 DNA reads TGTGCCTGGATTCGACAGGAGAACACTGAAGCTTTCTTT. Residues: CAWIRQENTEAFF.

This clone was picked up a small number of times. This chain joins TRBV12-3 or TRBV12-4 and TRBJ1-6, with 8 nucleotides matching TRBD1. The CDR3 runs 15 residues. V lost 6 bases to trimming and J lost 5 bases; unmatched junction nucleotides: 6. The CDR3 DNA is TGTGCCAGCAGGGACAGGGTTCCGGATAATTCACCCCTCCACTTT. Protein: CASRDRVPDNSPLHF.

The rearrangement links TRBV5-6 to TRBJ2-2; D unresolved. V was pared by 1 base and J by 1 base, with 11 bases between. Germline V CDR1 and CDR2: SGHDT, YYEEEE. The CDR3 totals 16 residues. CDR3 amino acids: CASSLRCLENTGELFF. The CDR3 coding sequence is TGTGCCAGCAGCTTGAGGTGTTTGGAGAACACCGGGGAGCTGTTTTTT.

This clone was observed a handful of times. The chain carries TRBV20-1 and TRBJ2-7, with D uncertain. Germline values: CDR1 DFQATT, CDR2 SNEGSKA (reference sequence). CDR3 size: 12 residues. V lost 5 bases and J 4 bases, leaving 12 bases between the germline ends. CDR3 sequence (DNA): TGCAGTGCTTGGTTACAGAGTTACGAGCAGTACTTC. Translating it yields CSAWLQSYEQYF.

This clone was seen a few times. The sample has other DNA sequences that encode this CDR3 too. This rearrangement joins TRBV6-2 or TRBV6-3 to TRBJ2-7; 15 nucleotides align to TRBD2. The germline CDR1 and CDR2 sequences are MNHEY and SVGEGT. Trimming removed 6 bases from V and 1 base from J; junction bases left unmatched: 4. The CDR3 sequence is 16 residues long. CDR3 sequence reads: CASRAGTSGRSYEQYV. In DNA form, the CDR3 reads TGTGCCAGCAGAGCCGGGACTAGCGGGAGGTCCTACGAGCAGTACGTC.

This clone was counted between two and nine times. The V call is TRBV28, the J call TRBJ2-7; tentative D call: TRBD2 (5 bases). The CDR3 covers 12 residues. Germline assignment: CDR1 MDHEN and CDR2 SYDVKM. V was pared by 8 bases and J by 7 bases, with 15 bases between. As DNA, the CDR3 is TGTGCCAGCCGCGTAGGGTCGGGAGAGCAGTACTTC. Amino acid sequence: CASRVGSGEQYF.

The chain couples TRBV9 to TRBJ2-3, with D hard to call. CDR3 length equals 13 residues. Trimming took off 0 bases at V and 2 bases at J, with 4 bases between the two ends. Germline loops: CDR1 SGDLS, CDR2 YYNGEE. CDR3 in DNA: TGTGCCAGCAGCGTAGCTCCCACAGATACGCAGTATTTT. As protein: CASSVAPTDTQYF.

V gene TRBV9 combines with J gene TRBJ1-6; D uncertain. Trimming stripped 2 bases from V and 6 bases from J, with 18 bases between. Germline V gene lookup returns CDR1 SGDLS and CDR2 YYNGEE. This CDR3 has 17 amino acids. The CDR3 DNA reads TGTGCCAGCAGCGTCTCCTCTTATCATGGGTCTAATTCACCCCTCCACTTT. This gives the protein CASSVSSYHGSNSPLHF.

The sample holds a few counts of this clone. Since a much larger clone is just one base distant, this may be a read error. Different DNA sequences within this sample yield the same CDR3. The gene calls are TRBV27 and TRBJ2-7, with 9 bases aligning to TRBD1. Germline lookup yields CDR1 MNHEY and CDR2 SMNVEV (reference sequence). The CDR3 runs to 14 residues. The trim removed 5 bases at V and 3 bases at J, leaving 5 bases unmatched. CDR3 amino acids: CASSLGTGSYEQYF. The CDR3 bases are TGTGCCAGCAGTCTGGGGACAGGGAGCTACGAGCAGTACTTC.